A single T cell receptor (beta chain) is shown here with its context. No antigen is known for it. This entry belongs to a study of shared clonotypes between healthy human individuals. Overall study results and limits: The study drew on few donors, limiting represented genetic and exposure-history diversity.

Sequenced by immunoSEQ multiplex PCR; TCRdb stores in-frame clones only, minus some. The sample records approximately 2.1 million clones, more than 85% being singletons. The CDR3 runs to 13 residues. Trimming left V 4 bases short and J 1 base short, with 10 bases between. The germline gives CDR1 SQVTM, CDR2 ANQGSEA. Adult Caucasians living in Nashville, Tennessee made up all of the donors. Both subsets, CD45RA+ naive and CD45RA-negative memory, were split from the CD4+ cells. Sample: naive CD4+ T cells from PBMCs. Documented subset: CD45RA+ positively selected. This receptor was taken from a young man in good health. Some clones in this sample may be carry-over from other donors' samples. The chain has TRBV29-1 and TRBJ1-2; possible D gene TRBD1, 5 bases. This CDR3 reads CSVGRDDNYGYTF. The DNA for the CDR3 is TGCAGCGTTGGCAGGGATGATAACTATGGCTACACCTTC. Together with reference TRBV29-1 and TRBJ1-2, the CDR3 gives the full variable domain: SAVISQKPSRDICQRGTSLTIQCQVDSQVTMMFWYRQQPGQSLTLIATANQGSEATYESGFVIDKFPISRPNLTFSTLTVSNMSPEDSSIYLCSVGRDDNYGYTFGSGTRLTVV.